The 7 T cell receptor beta chains below were found in one sample sequenced in a study of shared clonotypes between healthy human individuals. The protocol was immunoSEQ multiplex PCR, while the TCRdb copy is restricted to in-frame clones and leaves out a portion. The table lists over a million clones, about 98.5% of them singletons. The sample was naive CD4+ T cells sorted from blood. The sample's subset: CD45RA+ positively selected. The receptor set was obtained from a man aged 30 to 45 in good health.

The chain employs TRBV29-1 and TRBJ1-2; a weak D match, TRBD1 (5 bases). Germline V gene sequence: CDR1 SQVTM, CDR2 ANQGSEA. The V gene lost 5 bases and the J gene lost 0 bases, with 16 bases spanning the gap. The CDR3 loop spans 15 amino acids. The CDR3 nucleotides are TGCAGCGTTCTACCGGGGAGGACACCTAACTATGGCTACACCTTC. Translated, it gives CSVLPGRTPNYGYTF. Variable domain in full (rest from reference TRBV29-1 and TRBJ1-2): SAVISQKPSRDICQRGTSLTIQCQVDSQVTMMFWYRQQPGQSLTLIATANQGSEATYESGFVIDKFPISRPNLTFSTLTVSNMSPEDSSIYLCSVLPGRTPNYGYTFGSGTRLTVV.

V is TRBV4-3 and J is TRBJ1-4; no reliable D call. CDR1 LGHNA and CDR2 YSLEER come from the germline V gene. The V end was cut by 1 base, the J end by 0 bases, with 6 bases between. This CDR3 contains 15 residues. The CDR3 loop is CASSQVPATNEKLFF. Written as DNA, the CDR3 is TGCGCCAGCAGCCAAGTTCCAGCAACTAATGAAAAACTGTTTTTT.

The chain links TRBV19 to TRBJ1-2, with D possibly matching TRBD1 (6 bases). V gave up 9 bases and J gave up 3 bases, with 14 bases separating them. The CDR3 spans 13 residues. CDR1 is LNHDA and CDR2 is SQIVND in the germline V gene (reference sequence). The CDR3, as DNA: TGTGCCAGGCTAGGGGGGGCCGACTATGGCTACACCTTC. Translated, it gives CARLGGADYGYTF.

This clone was seen a single time. The J gene is TRBJ2-1, the V gene TRBV7-6; D ambiguous. Trimming pared 3 bases from V and 5 bases from J, leaving 2 bases between. The CDR3 is 11 amino acids. Looked up from germline, CDR1 is SGHVS and CDR2 is FNYEAQ. The CDR3 nucleotides are TGTGCCAGCAGCTTGAACAATGAGCAGTTCTTC. Translation gives CASSLNNEQFF.

V usage is TRBV20-1 and J usage is TRBJ1-2; the D is unclear. The CDR3 is 10 residues long. V was pared by 6 bases and J by 7 bases, with 9 bases between. Germline-derived CDR1 and CDR2 are DFQATT and SNEGSKA (reference sequence). The CDR3 reads CSAQWGGYTF. As DNA, the CDR3 is TGCAGTGCCCAGTGGGGTGGCTACACCTTC.

This sequence joins TRBV4-1 and TRBJ2-1; the match to TRBD2 covers 15 bases. Germline V gives CDR1 MGHRA, CDR2 YSYEKL. This CDR3 contains 17 residues. V lost 2 bases to trimming and J lost 8 bases; unmatched junction nucleotides: 7. The DNA for the CDR3 is TGCGCCAGCAGCCAACTTGGACTAGCGGGAGGGCGAGATGAGCAGTTCTTC. Encoded protein: CASSQLGLAGGRDEQFF.

This rearrangement joins TRBV4-1 to TRBJ1-5; TRBD1 matches 9 bases. The CDR3 is 17 residues long. J was trimmed by 5 bases and V by 1 base; bases with no gene match: 9. From germline, CDR1 is MGHRA and CDR2 YSYEKL. In DNA, the CDR3 is TGCGCCAGCAGCCAAGTGGGGACCCGGACAGGGGATCAGCCCCAGCATTTT. Translated: CASSQVGTRTGDQPQHF.